This T cell receptor beta chain appears in the sequencing data of a study of control samples from healthy donors and cancer patients. Generated by immunoSEQ multiplex PCR, the TCRdb table keeps only in-frame clones and is missing some. The repertoire holds approximately 87,000 clones, with 93% as singletons. Per the germline V gene, CDR1 is DFQATT and CDR2 is SNEGSKA (reference sequence). The length of the CDR3 is 11 residues. The V end was cut by 6 bases, the J end by 7 bases, with 12 bases between. The sequencing input was PBMCs. This clonotype was obtained from a middle-aged woman with lung cancer. The chain is built from TRBV20-1 and TRBJ1-2; D ambiguous. The CDR3 nucleotides are TGCAGTGCCCCTAAATTGGGTGGCTACACCTTC. Residues: CSAPKLGGYTF.